This T cell receptor beta chain is drawn from a study of cytomegalovirus exposure and HLA in healthy donors. Study background: There were fewer than 130 million unique TCR beta sequences, drawn from 150 million to 200 million T cells, in an earlier analysis.

PCR involved 60 Vbeta and 13 Jbeta primers. Sequencing used immunoSEQ multiplex PCR; TCRdb keeps in-frame clones, though not all of them. The sample consists of 100,000 to 150,000 clones, around 77% of them appearing once. Germline V gene lookup returns CDR1 MNHNY and CDR2 SVGAGI (reference sequence). This CDR3 comprises 15 residues. With 5 bases clipped from V and 4 bases from J, the junction kept 7 bases outside the gene matches. The TCR sequence derives from a human donor in good health. The sample comprised PBMCs. The chain is built from TRBV6-6 and TRBJ2-2; TRBD1 aligns across 7 bases. The CDR3: CASSQTGIGTGELFF. The DNA of the CDR3 is TGTGCCAGCAGTCAGACAGGGATAGGCACCGGGGAGCTGTTTTTT.